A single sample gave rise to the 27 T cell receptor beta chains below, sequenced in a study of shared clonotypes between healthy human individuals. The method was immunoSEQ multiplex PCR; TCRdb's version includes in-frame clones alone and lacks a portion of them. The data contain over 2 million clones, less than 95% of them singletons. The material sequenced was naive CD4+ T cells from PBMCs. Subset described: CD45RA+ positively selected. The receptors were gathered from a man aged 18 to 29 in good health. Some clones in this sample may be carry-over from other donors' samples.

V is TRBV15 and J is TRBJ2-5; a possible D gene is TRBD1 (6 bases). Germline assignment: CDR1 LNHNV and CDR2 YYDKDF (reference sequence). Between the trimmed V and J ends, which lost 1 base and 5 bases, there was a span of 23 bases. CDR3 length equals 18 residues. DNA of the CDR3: TGTGCCACCAGCAGAGTGGGGGCGCTTCCACGAACGCGTGAGACCCAGTACTTC. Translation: CATSRVGALPRTRETQYF.

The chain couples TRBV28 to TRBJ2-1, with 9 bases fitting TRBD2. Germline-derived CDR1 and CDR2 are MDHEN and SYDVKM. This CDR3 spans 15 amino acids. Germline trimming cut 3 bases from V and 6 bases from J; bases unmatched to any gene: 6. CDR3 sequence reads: CASSFQGLAGNEQFF. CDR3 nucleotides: TGTGCCAGCAGTTTCCAGGGACTAGCCGGCAATGAGCAGTTCTTC. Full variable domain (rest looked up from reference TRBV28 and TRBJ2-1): DVKVTQSSRYLVKRTGEKVFLECVQDMDHENMFWYRQDPGLGLRLIYFSYDVKMKEKGDIPEGYSVSREKKERFSLILESASTNQTSMYLCASSFQGLAGNEQFFGPGTRLTVL.

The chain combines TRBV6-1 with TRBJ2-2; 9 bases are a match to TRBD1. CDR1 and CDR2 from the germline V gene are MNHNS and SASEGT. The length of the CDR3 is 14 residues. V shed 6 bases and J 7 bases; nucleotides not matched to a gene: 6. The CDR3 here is CASRLDRGGGELFF. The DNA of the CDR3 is TGTGCCAGCAGACTGGACAGGGGAGGCGGGGAGCTGTTTTTT.

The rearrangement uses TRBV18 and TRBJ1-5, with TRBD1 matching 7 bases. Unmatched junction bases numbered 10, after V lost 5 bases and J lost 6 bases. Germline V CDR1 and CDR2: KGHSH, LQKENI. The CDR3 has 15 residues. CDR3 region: CASSSSTGNSQPQHF. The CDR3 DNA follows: TGTGCCAGCTCATCTTCGACAGGGAACAGTCAGCCCCAGCATTTT.

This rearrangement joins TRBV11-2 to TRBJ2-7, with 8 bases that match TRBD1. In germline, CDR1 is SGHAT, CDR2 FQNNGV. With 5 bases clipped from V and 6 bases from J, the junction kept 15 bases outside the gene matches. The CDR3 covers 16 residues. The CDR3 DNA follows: TGTGCCAGCAGCCAGGTGGGCGGGACAGGAGTCTTCGAGCAGTACTTC. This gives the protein CASSQVGGTGVFEQYF.

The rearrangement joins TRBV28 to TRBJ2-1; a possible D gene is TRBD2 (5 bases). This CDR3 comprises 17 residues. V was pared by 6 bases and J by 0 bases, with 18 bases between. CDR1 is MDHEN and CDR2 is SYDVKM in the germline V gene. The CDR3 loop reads CASSRGPTSRSYNEQFF. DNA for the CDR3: TGTGCCAGCAGCCGCGGGCCTACGTCCCGCTCCTACAATGAGCAGTTCTTC.

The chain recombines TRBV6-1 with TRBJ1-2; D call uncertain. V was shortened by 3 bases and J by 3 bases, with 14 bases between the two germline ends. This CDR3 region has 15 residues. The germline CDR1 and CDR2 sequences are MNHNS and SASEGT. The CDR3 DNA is TGTGCCAGCAGTGATGGCTTCAGGCGCTACTATGGCTACACCTTC. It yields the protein CASSDGFRRYYGYTF.

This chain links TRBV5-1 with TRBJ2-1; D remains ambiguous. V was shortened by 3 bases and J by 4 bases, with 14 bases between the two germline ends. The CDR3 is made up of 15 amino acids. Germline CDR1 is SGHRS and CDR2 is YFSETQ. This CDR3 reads CASSYTDSPYNEQFF. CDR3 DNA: TGCGCCAGCAGCTACACCGACTCCCCATACAATGAGCAGTTCTTC.

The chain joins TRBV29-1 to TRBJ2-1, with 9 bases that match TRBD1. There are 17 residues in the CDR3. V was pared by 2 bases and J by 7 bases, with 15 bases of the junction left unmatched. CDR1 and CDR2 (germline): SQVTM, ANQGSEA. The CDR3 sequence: CSVEQPRQGGSGNEQFF. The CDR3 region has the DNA TGCAGCGTTGAACAACCGCGACAGGGGGGGAGTGGAAATGAGCAGTTCTTC.

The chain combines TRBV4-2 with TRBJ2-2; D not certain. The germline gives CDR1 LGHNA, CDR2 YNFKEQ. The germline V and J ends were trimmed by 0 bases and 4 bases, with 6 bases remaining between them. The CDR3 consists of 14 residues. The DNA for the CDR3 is TGTGCCAGCAGCCAAGATCGTGCCACCGGGGAGCTGTTTTTT. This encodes CASSQDRATGELFF.

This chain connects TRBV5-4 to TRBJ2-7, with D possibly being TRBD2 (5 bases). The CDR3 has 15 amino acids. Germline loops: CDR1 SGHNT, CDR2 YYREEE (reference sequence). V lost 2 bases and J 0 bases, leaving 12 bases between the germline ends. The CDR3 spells CASSFPQGSSYEQYF. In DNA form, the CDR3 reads TGTGCCAGCAGCTTCCCCCAAGGGAGCTCCTACGAGCAGTACTTC.

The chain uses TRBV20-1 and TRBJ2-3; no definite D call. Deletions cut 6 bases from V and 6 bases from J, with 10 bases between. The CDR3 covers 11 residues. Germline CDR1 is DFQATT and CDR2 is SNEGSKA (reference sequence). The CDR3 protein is CSAIGSDTQYF. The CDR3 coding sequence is TGCAGTGCCATAGGGTCTGATACGCAGTATTTT.

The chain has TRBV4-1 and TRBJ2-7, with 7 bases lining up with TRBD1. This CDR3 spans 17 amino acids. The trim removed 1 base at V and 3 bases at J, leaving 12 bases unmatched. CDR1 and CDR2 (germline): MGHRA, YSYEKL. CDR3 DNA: TGCGCCAGCAGCCAAGGGGGTCGGGACAGACTATTCTACGAGCAGTACTTC. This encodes CASSQGGRDRLFYEQYF.

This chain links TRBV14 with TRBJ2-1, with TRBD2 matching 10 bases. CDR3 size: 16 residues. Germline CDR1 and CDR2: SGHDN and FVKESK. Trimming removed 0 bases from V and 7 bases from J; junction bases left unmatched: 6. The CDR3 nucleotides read TGTGCCAGCAGCCAAGAATGGCTAGCGGGAGTTAATGAGCAGTTCTTC. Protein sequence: CASSQEWLAGVNEQFF.

The CDR3 spells CASSIAGGTDTQYF. The CDR3 nucleotides read TGTGCCAGCAGCATAGCGGGGGGCACAGATACGCAGTATTTT. This chain links TRBV25-1 with TRBJ2-3; 9 bases agree with TRBD2. The ends lost 6 bases at V and 1 base at J; junction bases unmatched: 2. This CDR3 region has 14 residues. Germline CDR1 and CDR2: MGHDK and SYGVNS.

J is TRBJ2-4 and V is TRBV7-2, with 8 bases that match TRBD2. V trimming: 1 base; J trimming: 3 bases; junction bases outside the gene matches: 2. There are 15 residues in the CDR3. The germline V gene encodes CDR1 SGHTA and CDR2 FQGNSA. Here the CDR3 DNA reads TGTGCCAGCAGCTTAGTTGGGACTAGCAAAAACATTCAGTACTTC. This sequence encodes CASSLVGTSKNIQYF.

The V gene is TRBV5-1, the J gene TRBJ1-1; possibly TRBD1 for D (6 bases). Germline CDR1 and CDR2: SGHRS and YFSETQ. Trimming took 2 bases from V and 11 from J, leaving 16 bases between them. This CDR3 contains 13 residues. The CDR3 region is CASSFFSGVDAFF. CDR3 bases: TGCGCCAGCAGCTTCTTCTCAGGGGTGGATGCTTTCTTT. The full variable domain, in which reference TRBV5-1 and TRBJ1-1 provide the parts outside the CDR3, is KAGVTQTPRYLIKTRGQQVTLSCSPISGHRSVSWYQQTPGQGLQFLFEYFSETQRNKGNFPGRFSGRQFSNSRSEMNVSTLELGDSALYLCASSFFSGVDAFFGQGTRLTVV.

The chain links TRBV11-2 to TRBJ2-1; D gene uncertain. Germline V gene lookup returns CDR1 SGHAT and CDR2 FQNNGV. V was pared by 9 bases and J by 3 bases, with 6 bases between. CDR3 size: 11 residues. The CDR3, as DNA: TGTGCCAGTAAAGACTACAATGAGCAGTTCTTC. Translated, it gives CASKDYNEQFF.

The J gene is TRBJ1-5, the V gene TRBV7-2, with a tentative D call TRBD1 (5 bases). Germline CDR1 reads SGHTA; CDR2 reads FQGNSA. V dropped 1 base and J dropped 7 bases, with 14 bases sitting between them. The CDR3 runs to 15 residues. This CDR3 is CASSLGGTVMQPQHF. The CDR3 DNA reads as TGTGCCAGCAGCTTAGGGGGGACGGTAATGCAGCCCCAGCATTTT.

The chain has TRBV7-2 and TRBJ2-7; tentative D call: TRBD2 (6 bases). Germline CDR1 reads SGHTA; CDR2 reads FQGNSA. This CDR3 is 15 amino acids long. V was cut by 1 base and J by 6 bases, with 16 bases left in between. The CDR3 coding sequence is TGTGCCAGCAGCTTAGGGGGACTTAGTAACCGCGAGCAGTACTTC. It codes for CASSLGGLSNREQYF.

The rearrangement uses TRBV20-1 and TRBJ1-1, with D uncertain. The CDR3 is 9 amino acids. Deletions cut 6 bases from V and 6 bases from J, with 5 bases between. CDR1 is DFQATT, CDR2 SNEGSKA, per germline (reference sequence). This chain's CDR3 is CSAAPEAFF. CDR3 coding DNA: TGCAGTGCCGCTCCTGAAGCTTTCTTT.

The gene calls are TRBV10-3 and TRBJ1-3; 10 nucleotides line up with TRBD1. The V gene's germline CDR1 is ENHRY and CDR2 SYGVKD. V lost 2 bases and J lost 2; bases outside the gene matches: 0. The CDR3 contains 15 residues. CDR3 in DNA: TGTGCCATCAGTGAGGGACAGGGGGCTGGAAACACCATATATTTT. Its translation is CAISEGQGAGNTIYF.

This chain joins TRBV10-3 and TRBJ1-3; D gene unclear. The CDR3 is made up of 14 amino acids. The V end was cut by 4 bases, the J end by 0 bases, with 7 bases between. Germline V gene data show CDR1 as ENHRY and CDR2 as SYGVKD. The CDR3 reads CAISVLSSGNTIYF. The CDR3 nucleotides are TGTGCCATCAGTGTACTCAGCTCTGGAAACACCATATATTTT.

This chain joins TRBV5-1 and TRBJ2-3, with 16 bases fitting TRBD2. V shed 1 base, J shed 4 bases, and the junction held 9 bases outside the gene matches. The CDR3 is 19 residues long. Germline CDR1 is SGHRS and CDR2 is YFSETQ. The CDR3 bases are TGCGCCAGCAGCTTGTATGGGACTAGCGGGAGGGCCGGTTCAGATACGCAGTATTTT. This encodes CASSLYGTSGRAGSDTQYF.

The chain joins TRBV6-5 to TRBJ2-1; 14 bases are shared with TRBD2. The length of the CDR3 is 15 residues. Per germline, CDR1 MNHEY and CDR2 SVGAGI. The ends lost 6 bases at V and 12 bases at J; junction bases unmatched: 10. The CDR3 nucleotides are TGTGCCAGCAGCGAACCCGGGACTAGCGGGAGTCGGCAGTTCTTC. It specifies CASSEPGTSGSRQFF.

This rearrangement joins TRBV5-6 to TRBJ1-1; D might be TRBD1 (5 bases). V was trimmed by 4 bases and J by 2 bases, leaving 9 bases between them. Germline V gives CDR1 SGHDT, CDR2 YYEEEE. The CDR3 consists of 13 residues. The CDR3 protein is CASSLRDNTEAFF. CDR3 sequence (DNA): TGTGCCAGCAGCCTCAGGGACAACACTGAAGCTTTCTTT.

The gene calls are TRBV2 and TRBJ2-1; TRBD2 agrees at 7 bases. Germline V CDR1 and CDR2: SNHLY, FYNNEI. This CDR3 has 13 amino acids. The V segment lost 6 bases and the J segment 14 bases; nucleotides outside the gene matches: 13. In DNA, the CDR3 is TGTGCCAGCAGAGATAGTACTGGTGGGAGGGAGTTCTTC. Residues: CASRDSTGGREFF.